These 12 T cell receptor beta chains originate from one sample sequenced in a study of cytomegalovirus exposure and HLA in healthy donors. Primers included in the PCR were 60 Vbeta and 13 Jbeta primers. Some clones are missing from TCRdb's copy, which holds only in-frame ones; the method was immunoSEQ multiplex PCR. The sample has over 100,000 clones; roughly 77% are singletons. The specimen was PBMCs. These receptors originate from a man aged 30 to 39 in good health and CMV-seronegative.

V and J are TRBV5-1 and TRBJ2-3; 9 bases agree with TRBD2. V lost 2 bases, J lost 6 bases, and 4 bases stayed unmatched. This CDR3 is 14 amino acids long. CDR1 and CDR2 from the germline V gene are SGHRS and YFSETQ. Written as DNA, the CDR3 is TGCGCCAGCAGCTTTAGCGGGAGCGGCGATACGCAGTATTTT. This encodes CASSFSGSGDTQYF.

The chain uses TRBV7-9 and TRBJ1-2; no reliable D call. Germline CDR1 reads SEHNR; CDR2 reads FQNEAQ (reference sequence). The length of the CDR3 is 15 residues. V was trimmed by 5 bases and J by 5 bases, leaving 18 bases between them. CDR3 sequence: CASSESGQAVYGYTF. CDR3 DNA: TGTGCCAGCAGCGAATCGGGTCAAGCCGTTTATGGCTACACCTTC.

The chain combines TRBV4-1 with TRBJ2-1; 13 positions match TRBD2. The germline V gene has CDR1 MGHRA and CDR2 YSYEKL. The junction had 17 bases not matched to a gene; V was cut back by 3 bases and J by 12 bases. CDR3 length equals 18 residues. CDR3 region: CASSQEAPRTSGSRTQFF. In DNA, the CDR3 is TGCGCCAGCAGCCAGGAAGCCCCCCGGACTAGCGGGAGTAGGACGCAGTTCTTC.

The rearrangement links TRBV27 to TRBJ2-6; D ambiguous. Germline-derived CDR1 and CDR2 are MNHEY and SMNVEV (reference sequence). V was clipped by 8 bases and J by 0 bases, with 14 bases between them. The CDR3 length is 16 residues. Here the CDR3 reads CASAARLNSGANVLTF. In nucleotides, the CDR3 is TGTGCCAGCGCAGCCAGGCTGAACTCTGGGGCCAACGTCCTGACTTTC.

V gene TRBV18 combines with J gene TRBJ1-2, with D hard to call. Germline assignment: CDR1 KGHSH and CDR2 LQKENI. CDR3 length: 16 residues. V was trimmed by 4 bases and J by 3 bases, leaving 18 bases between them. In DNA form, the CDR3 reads TGTGCCAGCTCACAACCTCCGGAGGGAGAGGACTATGGCTACACCTTC. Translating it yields CASSQPPEGEDYGYTF. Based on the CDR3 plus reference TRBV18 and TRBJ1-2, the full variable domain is NAGVMQNPRHLVRRRGQEARLRCSPMKGHSHVYWYRQLPEEGLKFMVYLQKENIIDESGMPKERFSAEFPKEGPSILRIQQVVRGDSAAYFCASSQPPEGEDYGYTFGSGTRLTVV.

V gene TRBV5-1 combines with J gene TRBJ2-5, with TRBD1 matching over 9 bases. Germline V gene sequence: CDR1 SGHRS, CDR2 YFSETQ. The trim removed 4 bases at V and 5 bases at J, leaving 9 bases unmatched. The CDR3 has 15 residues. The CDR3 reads CASSGTGSIGETQYF. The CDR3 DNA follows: TGCGCCAGCAGCGGGACAGGGTCTATAGGGGAGACCCAGTACTTC.

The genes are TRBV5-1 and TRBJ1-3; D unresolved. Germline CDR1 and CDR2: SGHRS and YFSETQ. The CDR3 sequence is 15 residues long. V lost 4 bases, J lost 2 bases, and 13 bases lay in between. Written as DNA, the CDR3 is TGCGCCAGCAGCCCCGAGGGTGGGGCTGGAAACACCATATATTTT. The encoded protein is CASSPEGGAGNTIYF.

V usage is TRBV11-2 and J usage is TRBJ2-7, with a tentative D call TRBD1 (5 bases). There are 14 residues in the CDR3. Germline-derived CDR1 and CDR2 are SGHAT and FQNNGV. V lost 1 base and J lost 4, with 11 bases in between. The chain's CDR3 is CASSLGVGQYEQYF. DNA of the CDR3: TGTGCCAGCAGCTTAGGTGTGGGGCAGTACGAGCAGTACTTC.

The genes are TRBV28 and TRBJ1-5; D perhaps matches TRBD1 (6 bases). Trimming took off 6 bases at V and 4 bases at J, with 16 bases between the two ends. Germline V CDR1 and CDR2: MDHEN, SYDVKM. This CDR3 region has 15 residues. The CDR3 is CASSHGQIRNQPQHF. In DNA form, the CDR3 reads TGTGCCAGCAGCCATGGACAGATCCGTAATCAGCCCCAGCATTTT.

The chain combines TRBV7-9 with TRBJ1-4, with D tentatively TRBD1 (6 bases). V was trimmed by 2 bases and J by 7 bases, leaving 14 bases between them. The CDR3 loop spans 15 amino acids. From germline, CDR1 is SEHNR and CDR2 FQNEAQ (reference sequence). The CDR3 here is CASSLRGGYSEKLFF. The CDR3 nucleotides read TGTGCCAGCAGCTTAAGGGGGGGTTACAGTGAAAAACTGTTTTTT.

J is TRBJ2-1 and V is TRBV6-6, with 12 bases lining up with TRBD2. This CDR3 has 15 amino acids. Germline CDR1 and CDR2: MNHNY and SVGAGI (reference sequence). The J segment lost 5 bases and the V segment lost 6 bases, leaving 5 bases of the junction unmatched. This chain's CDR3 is CASSSGLAGNNEQFF. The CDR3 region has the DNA TGTGCCAGCAGCTCCGGACTAGCGGGAAACAATGAGCAGTTCTTC.

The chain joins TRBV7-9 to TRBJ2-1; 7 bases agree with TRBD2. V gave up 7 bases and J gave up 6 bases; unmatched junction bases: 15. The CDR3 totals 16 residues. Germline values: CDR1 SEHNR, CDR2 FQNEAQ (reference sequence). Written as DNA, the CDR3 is TGTGCCAGCATCCTCGGACTAGTTGGAACATCCAATGAGCAGTTCTTC. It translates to CASILGLVGTSNEQFF.